The sequence of this T cell receptor (beta chain) was determined in a study of OX40 agonist ivuxolimab in advanced cancers. Of note for this clone: Its antigen remains unknown.

The V gene's germline CDR1 is SNHLY and CDR2 FYNNEI. The CDR3 loop spans 14 amino acids. V lost 2 bases, J lost 5 bases, and 12 bases lay in between. Sequenced by immunoSEQ multiplex PCR; TCRdb stores in-frame clones only, minus some. Of nearly 65,000 clones in the sample, around 93% were seen once. The study's findings and limits: CD8+ T cells averaged more expanded clones than CD4+.

This specimen was CD4+ or CD8+ T cells sorted from blood, taken in a trial of the OX40 agonist ivuxolimab. The chain couples TRBV2 to TRBJ2-5; D may be TRBD1 (5 bases). The source is an adult with an advanced solid tumor such as melanoma, head and neck, liver or kidney cancer. The CDR3 here is CASSELTGWETQYF. DNA for the CDR3: TGTGCCAGCAGTGAATTAACAGGTTGGGAGACCCAGTACTTC.